This entry lists 21 T cell receptor beta chains sequenced from one sample in a study of PD-L1 blockade in urothelial cancer. Profiling relied on immunoSEQ multiplex PCR, and the TCRdb table lists in-frame clones only, not all of them. The top ten clones hold roughly 15% of a sample with tens of thousands of clones, around 88% of them seen once. Time point specified: pretreatment peripheral blood. Specimen: PBMCs, collected around atezolizumab (anti-PD-L1) treatment. These receptors were collected from an older woman with urothelial cancer.

The chain is built from TRBV28 and TRBJ2-2, with D tentatively TRBD1 (6 bases). Germline CDR1 is MDHEN and CDR2 is SYDVKM. V shed 6 bases and J shed 4 bases, with 12 bases lying between them. This CDR3 is 14 amino acids long. The CDR3 DNA reads TGTGCCAGCAGGCGACAGGTTTTCACCGGGGAGCTGTTTTTT. This sequence encodes CASRRQVFTGELFF. Full variable domain (outside the CDR3, taken from reference TRBV28 and TRBJ2-2): DVKVTQSSRYLVKRTGEKVFLECVQDMDHENMFWYRQDPGLGLRLIYFSYDVKMKEKGDIPEGYSVSREKKERFSLILESASTNQTSMYLCASRRQVFTGELFFGEGSRLTVL.

The chain has TRBV5-1 and TRBJ1-2; TRBD1 is a possible D gene (5 bases). CDR3 length: 14 residues. V was pared by 4 bases and J by 2 bases, with 12 bases between. From germline, CDR1 is SGHRS and CDR2 YFSETQ. The CDR3 sequence: CASSRTGGNYGYTF. The CDR3 nucleotides read TGCGCCAGCAGCCGGACCGGGGGGAACTATGGCTACACCTTC.

The chain couples TRBV19 to TRBJ2-1; 10 nucleotides agree with TRBD1. CDR1 and CDR2 (germline): LNHDA, SQIVND (reference sequence). The CDR3 extends over 15 amino acids. V lost 6 bases to trimming and J lost 6 bases; unmatched junction nucleotides: 8. The CDR3 loop is CASRFRQGASNEQFF. The DNA for the CDR3 is TGTGCCAGTAGATTTCGACAGGGGGCATCCAATGAGCAGTTCTTC.

The V gene is TRBV5-4, the J gene TRBJ2-7; 8 nucleotides line up with TRBD2. The CDR3 runs to 16 residues. Germline CDR1 SGHNT, CDR2 YYREEE (reference sequence). Losses at the gene ends were 0 bases for V and 4 bases for J; bases not matched to a gene: 9. In nucleotides, the CDR3 is TGTGCCAGCAGCTTGGGCGGGGGGAAGCGTGGGTACGAGCAGTACTTC. It specifies CASSLGGGKRGYEQYF.

The rearrangement joins TRBV6-5 to TRBJ1-5, with D maybe TRBD1 (6 bases). There are 15 residues in the CDR3. CDR1 is MNHEY and CDR2 is SVGAGI in the germline V gene. The V gene lost 8 bases and the J gene lost 0 bases, with 14 bases spanning the gap. This CDR3 reads CASAQGPYSNQPQHF. The CDR3, as DNA: TGTGCCAGCGCACAGGGCCCTTATAGCAATCAGCCCCAGCATTTT.

The CDR3 spells CASSQDTLAGVPGELFF. The CDR3 nucleotides read TGTGCCAGCAGCCAAGATACCCTAGCGGGAGTTCCCGGGGAGCTGTTTTTT. The V call is TRBV14, the J call TRBJ2-2, with 10 bases matching TRBD2. The V gene end was trimmed by 0 bases and the J gene end by 6 bases; junction bases not matched to a gene: 7. The CDR3 length is 17 residues. CDR1 and CDR2 (germline): SGHDN, FVKESK.

The gene calls are TRBV4-1 and TRBJ2-7; 8 nucleotides align to TRBD1. The V gene end was trimmed by 5 bases and the J gene end by 2 bases; junction bases not matched to a gene: 5. Germline V gene sequence: CDR1 MGHRA, CDR2 YSYEKL. This CDR3 is built from 14 residues. CDR3 in DNA: TGCGCCAGCAGCACAGGACAGGGAGCCTACGAGCAGTACTTC. It is translated as CASSTGQGAYEQYF.

This clone was recorded once. The chain carries TRBV7-2 and TRBJ2-2; D is undetermined. V lost 5 bases to trimming and J lost 4 bases, with 11 bases between them. This CDR3 is 14 amino acids long. Looked up from germline, CDR1 is SGHTA and CDR2 is FQGNSA. The CDR3 nucleotides read TGTGCCAGCAGCCCTACGGTGAGCACCGGGGAGCTGTTTTTT. Its translation is CASSPTVSTGELFF.

Only one count was recorded for this clone. The chain couples TRBV28 to TRBJ2-7; D call uncertain. Germline V gene lookup returns CDR1 MDHEN and CDR2 SYDVKM. The CDR3 has 13 amino acids. Between the trimmed V and J ends, which lost 8 bases and 0 bases, there was a span of 11 bases. The CDR3 DNA reads TGTGCCAGCGCAGGTGATAGCTCCTACGAGCAGTACTTC. Protein product: CASAGDSSYEQYF.

V gene TRBV4-3 combines with J gene TRBJ2-1; TRBD2 might be the D (6 bases). Trimming stripped 2 bases from V and 2 bases from J, with 19 bases between. This CDR3 is built from 18 residues. Germline loops: CDR1 LGHNA, CDR2 YSLEER. This CDR3 reads CASSQNSGRGGTYNEQFF. In DNA form, the CDR3 reads TGCGCCAGCAGCCAAAACAGCGGGCGGGGAGGTACCTACAATGAGCAGTTCTTC.

The chain has TRBV28 and TRBJ1-4; TRBD1 matches at 7 bases. The CDR3 is 16 residues long. Germline V gene sequence: CDR1 MDHEN, CDR2 SYDVKM. Trimming at V came to 3 bases and at J to 4 bases, leaving 8 bases not matched to a gene. CDR3 region: CASSFGKGAGNEKLFF. The DNA for the CDR3 is TGTGCCAGCAGTTTTGGGAAGGGGGCAGGTAATGAAAAACTGTTTTTT.

This chain links TRBV7-2 with TRBJ2-1; 7 positions agree with TRBD1. The CDR3 length is 15 residues. Germline-derived CDR1 and CDR2 are SGHTA and FQGNSA. The V and J ends lost 4 bases and 3 bases, in that order; junction bases with no gene match: 6. DNA of the CDR3: TGTGCCAGCAGCTCCGGGACAGTAGTCTACAATGAGCAGTTCTTC. Translation: CASSSGTVVYNEQFF.

The V and J genes are TRBV4-3 and TRBJ1-2; D may be TRBD1 (6 bases). Trimming took 0 bases from V and 5 from J, leaving 19 bases between them. Germline loops: CDR1 LGHNA, CDR2 YSLEER. The CDR3 is 17 amino acids. CDR3 in DNA: TGCGCCAGCAGCCAAGAAAGCCTCGGCGCAGGGGCGTATGGCTACACCTTC. This translates into CASSQESLGAGAYGYTF.

The CDR3 nucleotides are TGTGCCAGCAGCGCCGGCACAGATACGCAGTATTTT. Protein: CASSAGTDTQYF. This chain uses TRBV9 with TRBJ2-3; D remains unclear. CDR1 is SGDLS and CDR2 is YYNGEE in the germline V gene. The length of the CDR3 is 12 residues. V shed 3 bases and J shed 1 base, with 3 bases lying between them.

The chain combines TRBV5-1 with TRBJ2-7; D is perhaps TRBD2 (5 bases). Germline lookup yields CDR1 SGHRS and CDR2 YFSETQ. The CDR3 has 12 residues. Trimming removed 1 base from V and 6 bases from J, with 8 bases in between. CDR3 nucleotide sequence: TGCGCCAGCAGCTTGTCGGGGTTCGAGCAGTACTTC. It translates to CASSLSGFEQYF.

The V and J genes are TRBV5-6 and TRBJ2-5; 9 nucleotides align to TRBD2. The CDR3 is 16 amino acids. Germline-derived CDR1 and CDR2 are SGHDT and YYEEEE. V shed 2 bases and J 5 bases; nucleotides not matched to a gene: 10. The DNA of the CDR3 is TGTGCCAGCAGCTTCCTCGGCGGGGGGGGTGAGGAGACCCAGTACTTC. Encoded protein: CASSFLGGGGEETQYF.

The V call is TRBV14, the J call TRBJ1-2; D might be TRBD1 (5 bases). The CDR3 consists of 13 residues. Trimming removed 1 base from V and 8 bases from J, with 11 bases in between. Germline CDR1 SGHDN, CDR2 FVKESK. The CDR3 DNA sequence: TGTGCCAGCAGCCAAGTCGGGGGACGAGGCTACACCTTC. This codes for CASSQVGGRGYTF.

The CDR3 DNA sequence: TGTGCCAGCAGAAGGGACAGCACCTACGAGCAGTACTTC. Its translation is CASRRDSTYEQYF. The V and J genes are TRBV25-1 and TRBJ2-7; 7 nucleotides align to TRBD1. This CDR3 contains 13 residues. V lost 6 bases and J lost 2; bases outside the gene matches: 4. Germline-derived CDR1 and CDR2 are MGHDK and SYGVNS.

The chain is built from TRBV7-2 and TRBJ2-3, with 8 bases that match TRBD2. The V gene end was trimmed by 4 bases and the J gene end by 3 bases; junction bases not matched to a gene: 15. Germline V gives CDR1 SGHTA, CDR2 FQGNSA. The CDR3 sequence is 18 residues long. The CDR3 protein is CASSSLGTAGVVTDTQYF. CDR3 nucleotide sequence: TGTGCCAGCAGCTCCCTTGGAACAGCGGGAGTAGTAACAGATACGCAGTATTTT.

The CDR3 DNA reads TGCAGCGTTGAAGTCGGGATGACAGGGGGGCACGAGCAGTACTTC. Amino acids: CSVEVGMTGGHEQYF. The chain employs TRBV29-1 and TRBJ2-7, with 9 bases fitting TRBD1. Germline-derived CDR1 and CDR2 are SQVTM and ANQGSEA. Trimming took 1 base from V and 5 from J; bases not matched to a gene: 9. The CDR3 is 15 residues long.

The chain joins TRBV7-2 to TRBJ2-7, with TRBD1 matching 8 bases. Germline assignment: CDR1 SGHTA and CDR2 FQGNSA. The CDR3 contains 16 residues. Trimming took 5 bases from V and 5 from J; bases not matched to a gene: 14. The CDR3 is CASSRFSGTGVNEQYF. The CDR3 DNA reads TGTGCCAGCAGCCGGTTTTCCGGGACAGGAGTAAACGAGCAGTACTTC.